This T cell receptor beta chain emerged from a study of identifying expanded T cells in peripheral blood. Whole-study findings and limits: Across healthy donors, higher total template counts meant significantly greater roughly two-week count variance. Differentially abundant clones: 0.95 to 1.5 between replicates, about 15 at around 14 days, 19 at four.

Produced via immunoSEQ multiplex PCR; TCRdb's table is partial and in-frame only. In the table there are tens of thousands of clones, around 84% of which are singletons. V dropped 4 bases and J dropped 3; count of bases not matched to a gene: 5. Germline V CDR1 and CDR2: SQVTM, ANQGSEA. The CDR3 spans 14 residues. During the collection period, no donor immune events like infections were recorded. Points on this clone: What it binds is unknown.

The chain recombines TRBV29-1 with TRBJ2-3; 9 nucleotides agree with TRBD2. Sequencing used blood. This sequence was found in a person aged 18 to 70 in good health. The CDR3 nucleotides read TGCAGCGTTGCTAGCGGGAAGGGGACAGATACGCAGTATTTT. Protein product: CSVASGKGTDTQYF.